This T cell receptor beta chain appears in the sequencing data of a study of blood T cell repertoires in COVID-19 (dated by TCRdb to about 2020). About the investigation overall: Samples from collaborators originated in the United States, Italy and Spain and spanned both the acute and convalescent phases of COVID-19. The material from the prospective study consisted of cDNA or gDNA derived from T cells, B-cell-depleted T cells, or PBMCs. HLA class I and class II types, where available, came from metadata supplied by the sample provider rather than from assay-based typing. Samples were obtained from the ongoing ImmuneRACE study (first 160 participants) and from over 1,000 subjects provided by 6 global collaborators. The repertoires were released in a freely available public database meant as a resource for research on the immune response to SARS-CoV-2. The sample metadata nearly always contained a de-identified subject ID, COVID-19 status, age in years and sex. Deeply sampled blood TCRbeta repertoires from subjects exposed to, actively infected with, or recovered from COVID-19 were included in the dataset.

The full study reports these points: The amount of clinical and demographic metadata varied by source and participant and was provided uncurated.

Worth noting for this clone: This clone's antigen is unknown. Base qualities are not recorded, but no much larger clone differs from it by a single base.

One collaborating source in Seattle enrolled patients while the patients were actively infected and followed the patients over time throughout the course of disease. Each collaborating institution followed its own protocols to collect whole blood in K2EDTA tubes. For TCRbeta analysis, collaborators shipped samples in one of three forms: frozen whole blood, isolated PBMCs, or DNA extracted from either of those sample types. TCRbeta CDR3 regions were amplified from genomic DNA using the immunoSEQ Assay, a bias-controlled multiplex PCR. Turning to the authors' computational methods: The number of nucleated cells in each sample was estimated from the amplification of reference gene primers within the assay. To quantify the absolute abundance of each unique TCRbeta CDR3 rearrangement, sequence reads were collapsed and filtered. For each sample, productive Simpson clonality was calculated by taking the square root of Simpson's diversity index across productive rearrangements. TCRdb holds this immuneACCESS table with in-frame rearrangements only. Some clones are missing; in checked studies, unresolved V genes explain under half, and the rest has no known cause. The V and J calls and clone size come from that table; D and trimming were worked out from the DNA. The sample yields 100,000 to 150,000 clones; approximately 85% were counted once. About a sixth of the sample lies in the top ten.

CDR1 and CDR2 (MNHEY, SMNVEV) derive from the germline V gene (reference sequence). The CDR3 numbers 15 residues from cysteine through phenylalanine. Here the CDR3 DNA is all that survives: 45 bases in frame from base 1. V loses 5 bases at its end and J loses 2 bases; junction bases beyond the gene matches: 6. The sample was peripheral blood. The chain is assembled from TRBV27 and TRBJ2-3, with TRBD2 identical over 8 junction bases. The source is a man aged 25-45 years with COVID-19, enrolled during active disease. The CDR3 corresponds to CASSPGTRNTDTQYF. The bases read TGTGCCAGCAGTCCCGGGACTAGAAACACAGATACGCAGTATTTT.